This T cell receptor (beta chain) derives from a study of human T cells and chemical hapten exposure. Background on the study: Patch tests applied 0.01% DPC to the upper back, read at 6 days.

TCRdb called the RACE reads again in MiXCR, with one record for every CDR3 protein. Seen here are roughly 250,000 distinct CDR3 sequences, over 8% observed once, and the top ten hold 2.3%. CDR3 length: 14 residues. J gave up 5 bases and V 5 bases, and 4 bases lay outside the gene matches. CDR1 MDHEN and CDR2 SYDVKM come from the germline V gene. Documented time point: pre-sensitization, week 0. Treatment indicated: therapeutic diphenylcyclopropenone sensitization with weekly scalp DPC. The material sequenced was whole blood, taken in connection with sensitization to the hapten diphenylcyclopropenone (DPC). This TCR came from a middle-aged woman with alopecia areata. Some clones in this sample may be carry-over from other donors' samples. This rearrangement joins TRBV28 to TRBJ1-5, with 9 bases aligning to TRBD1. DNA of the CDR3: TGTGCCAGCAGTCCTGGGACAGGGCATCAGCCCCAGCATTTT. It is translated as CASSPGTGHQPQHF.